This is a list of T cell receptor beta chains from one sample in a study of shared clonotypes between healthy human individuals. Produced via immunoSEQ multiplex PCR; TCRdb's table is partial and in-frame only. The sample carries fewer than 1.4 million clones, approximately 80% recorded once. Source material: memory CD4+ T cells from PBMCs. Receptor source: a man between 18 and 29 years old in good health. Some clones in this sample may be carry-over from other donors' samples. Each CDR3 is given with its conserved first and last residue.

j_gene: TRBJ2-1; v_gene: TRBV4-2; CDR3aa: CASSPDRDNEQFF
j_gene: TRBJ1-6; v_gene: TRBV28; CDR3aa: CASREQGTYNSPLHF
j_gene: TRBJ1-4; v_gene: TRBV5-8; CDR3aa: CASSPLGGAYEKLFF
j_gene: TRBJ2-6; v_gene: TRBV28; CDR3aa: CASSLGGFGANVLTF
j_gene: TRBJ2-1; v_gene: TRBV27; CDR3aa: CASSLLASPNNEQFF
j_gene: TRBJ2-7; v_gene: TRBV7-2; CDR3aa: CASSLDEGFHEQYF
j_gene: TRBJ2-3; v_gene: TRBV6-5; CDR3aa: CASSPHDTDTQYF
j_gene: TRBJ2-5; v_gene: TRBV7-2; CDR3aa: CASSLRDYHLQETQYF
j_gene: TRBJ2-7; v_gene: TRBV29-1; CDR3aa: CSVFGPASYEQYF
j_gene: TRBJ2-1; v_gene: TRBV29-1; CDR3aa: CSVWASGRGYNEQFF
j_gene: TRBJ2-2; v_gene: TRBV2; CDR3aa: CASSERGYTGELFF
j_gene: TRBJ2-2; v_gene: TRBV28; CDR3aa: CASSLKNYRNTGELFF
j_gene: TRBJ1-1; v_gene: TRBV6-5; CDR3aa: CASGNGGAREEAFF
j_gene: TRBJ2-1; v_gene: TRBV7-9; CDR3aa: CASSLGVAGGPNNEQFF
j_gene: TRBJ2-5; v_gene: TRBV30; CDR3aa: CAWSTGTTGTQYF
j_gene: TRBJ1-2; v_gene: TRBV28; CDR3aa: CASIGPGQEIYGYTF
j_gene: TRBJ2-1; v_gene: TRBV2; CDR3aa: CASSVSLGPSEQFF
j_gene: TRBJ2-1; v_gene: TRBV9; CDR3aa: CASSSQGSGASPFF
j_gene: TRBJ2-2; v_gene: TRBV2; CDR3aa: CASSEVQGGELFF
j_gene: TRBJ1-1; v_gene: TRBV5-1; CDR3aa: CASSLQLNTEAFF
j_gene: TRBJ2-7; v_gene: TRBV19; CDR3aa: CASKRDGGGMSEQYF
j_gene: TRBJ2-3; v_gene: TRBV4-2; CDR3aa: CASSQDFTASGSRYF
j_gene: TRBJ1-4; v_gene: TRBV5-6; CDR3aa: CASSLRGLGNEKLFF
j_gene: TRBJ2-7; v_gene: TRBV2; CDR3aa: CASSVLAGYEQYF
j_gene: TRBJ1-2; v_gene: TRBV28; CDR3aa: CASSSPGAGGYTF
j_gene: TRBJ2-7; v_gene: TRBV6-1; CDR3aa: CASSEVGAIEQYF
j_gene: TRBJ2-7; v_gene: TRBV13; CDR3aa: CASSLAPGTSGAYEQYF
j_gene: TRBJ2-1; v_gene: TRBV4-1; CDR3aa: CASSHGGTSGYYNEQFF
j_gene: TRBJ2-1; v_gene: TRBV2; CDR3aa: CASSPLLAGSSDEQFF
j_gene: TRBJ2-5; v_gene: TRBV7-9; CDR3aa: CASSVSRGMGETQYF
j_gene: TRBJ1-2; v_gene: TRBV18; CDR3aa: CASSRTALYGYTF
j_gene: TRBJ2-5; v_gene: TRBV4-1; CDR3aa: CASSLIGGLAGQETQYF
j_gene: TRBJ1-1; v_gene: TRBV18; CDR3aa: CASSPRGQGGTEAFF
j_gene: TRBJ2-5; v_gene: TRBV7-9; CDR3aa: CASSLTAWETQYF
j_gene: TRBJ2-3; v_gene: TRBV20-1; CDR3aa: CSARPGDTQYF
j_gene: TRBJ2-2; v_gene: TRBV19; CDR3aa: CASRGPRQGSNTGELFF
j_gene: TRBJ2-3; v_gene: TRBV5-4; CDR3aa: CASSWGLAGAPGSTDTQYF
j_gene: TRBJ2-7; v_gene: TRBV5-4; CDR3aa: CASSSPMVGQGAGEQYF
j_gene: TRBJ2-7; v_gene: TRBV15; CDR3aa: CATSRRKGQGTYEQYF
j_gene: TRBJ1-4; v_gene: TRBV7-4; CDR3aa: CASSSRGLFCRKLFF
j_gene: TRBJ2-5; v_gene: TRBV29-1; CDR3aa: CSVQRDSLRYF
j_gene: TRBJ1-1; v_gene: TRBV4-1; CDR3aa: CASSQSPYRDRDEGTEAFF
j_gene: TRBJ2-7; v_gene: TRBV5-4; CDR3aa: CASSLAGSVSSYEQYF
j_gene: TRBJ2-3; v_gene: TRBV5-6; CDR3aa: CASSLPGGDRPTDTQYF
j_gene: TRBJ1-2; v_gene: TRBV28; CDR3aa: CASSFSRGGAFFETF
j_gene: TRBJ2-5; v_gene: TRBV7-2; CDR3aa: CASSLQVREGRETQYF
j_gene: TRBJ2-2; v_gene: TRBV5-1; CDR3aa: CASSTSSQGDNTGELLF
j_gene: TRBJ1-1; v_gene: TRBV11-2; CDR3aa: CASRGLSAEAFF
j_gene: TRBJ2-7; v_gene: TRBV5-1; CDR3aa: CASSDTTGGYEQYF